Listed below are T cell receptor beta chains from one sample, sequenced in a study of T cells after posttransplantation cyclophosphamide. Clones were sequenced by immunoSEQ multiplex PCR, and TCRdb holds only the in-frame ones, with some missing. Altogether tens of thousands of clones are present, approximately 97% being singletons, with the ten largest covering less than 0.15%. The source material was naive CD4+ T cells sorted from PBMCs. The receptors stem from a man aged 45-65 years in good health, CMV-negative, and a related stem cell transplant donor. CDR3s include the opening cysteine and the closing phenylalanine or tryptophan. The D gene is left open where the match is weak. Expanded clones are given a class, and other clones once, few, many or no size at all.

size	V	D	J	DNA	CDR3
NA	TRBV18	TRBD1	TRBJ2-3	TGTGCCAGCTCACCCTACCTAACGGGACAGAAAGCAGATACGCAGTATTTT	CASSPYLTGQKADTQYF
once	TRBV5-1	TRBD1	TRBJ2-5	TGCGCCAGCAGCCAAGGGACAGGGGAAGAGACCCAGTACTTC	CASSQGTGEETQYF
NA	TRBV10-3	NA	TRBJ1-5	TGTGCCAGCAAGGAGGTTACGGGTCCCCAGCATTTT	CASKEVTGPQHF
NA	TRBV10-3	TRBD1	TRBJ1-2	TGTGCCATCAGTGCGACAGGGGCCCCCTTTAACTATGGCTACACCTTC	CAISATGAPFNYGYTF
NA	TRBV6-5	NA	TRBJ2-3	TGTGCCAGCAGTCACAGGTTCCCAAGCACAGATACGCAGTATTTT	CASSHRFPSTDTQYF
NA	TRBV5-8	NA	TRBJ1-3	TGTGCCAGCAGCTTGAGGGACACTTACTCTGGAAACACCATATATTTT	CASSLRDTYSGNTIYF
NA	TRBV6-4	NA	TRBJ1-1	TGTGCCAGCAGTAATTCCTTCGGCACTGAAGCTTTCTTT	CASSNSFGTEAFF
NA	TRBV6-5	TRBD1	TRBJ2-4	TGTGCCAGCAGTTACTTACAGGGGGTAGCCAAAAACATTCAGTACTTC	CASSYLQGVAKNIQYF
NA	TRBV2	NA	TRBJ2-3	TGTGCCAGCAGTGAATTAGTTTCCACAGATACGCAGTATTTT	CASSELVSTDTQYF
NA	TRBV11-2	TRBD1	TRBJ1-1	TGTGCCAGCAGCTTACGCTTTTTGGGACAGGGGTACACTGAAGCTTTCTTT	CASSLRFLGQGYTEAFF
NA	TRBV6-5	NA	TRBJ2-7	TGTGCCAGCAGTTACGACACACAGGAAACCTACGAGCAGTACTTC	CASSYDTQETYEQYF
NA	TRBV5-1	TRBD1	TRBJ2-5	TGCGCCAGCAGCTTGGAGGGGGCAGAGACCCAGTACTTC	CASSLEGAETQYF
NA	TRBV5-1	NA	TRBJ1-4	TGCGCCAGCAGCTTGGCTGCAGCGGGGAATGAAAAACTGTTTTTT	CASSLAAAGNEKLFF
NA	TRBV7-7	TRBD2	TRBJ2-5	TGTGCCAGCAGCTCGGCCGGGACTATAGAAGAGACCCAGTACTTC	CASSSAGTIEETQYF
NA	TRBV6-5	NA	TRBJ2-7	TGTGCCAGCAGTTACGGGTCACTGGAGGACGAGCAGTACTTC	CASSYGSLEDEQYF
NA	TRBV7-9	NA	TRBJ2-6	TGTGCCAGCAGCTTAGGTCAGGGGCTAGGGGCCAACGTCCTGACTTTC	CASSLGQGLGANVLTF
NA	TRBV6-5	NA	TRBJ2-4	TGTGCCAGCAGTTACGACAGGACGGCCAAAAACATTCAGTACTTC	CASSYDRTAKNIQYF
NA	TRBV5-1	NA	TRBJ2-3	TGCGCCAGCAGCTTGGGGGGACTGCTGCAAGATACGCAGTATTTT	CASSLGGLLQDTQYF
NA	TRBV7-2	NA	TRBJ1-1	TGTGCCAGCAGCTTGTCCAGAAACACTGAAGCTTTCTTT	CASSLSRNTEAFF
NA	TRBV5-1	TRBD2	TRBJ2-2	TGCGCCAGCAGCTTACTAGCGGGGGACGCCGGGGAGCTGTTTTTT	CASSLLAGDAGELFF
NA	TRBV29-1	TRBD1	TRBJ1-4	TGCAGCGTCAGGGGGTGGCCTAATGAAAAACTGTTTTTT	CSVRGWPNEKLFF
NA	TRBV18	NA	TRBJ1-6	TGTGCCAGCTCACCAAACTTCTGGGGCGCCAGCTCCTATAATTCCCCCCTCCACTTT	CASSPNFWGASSYNSPLHF
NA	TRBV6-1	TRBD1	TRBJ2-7	TGTGCCAGCAGTTGGGACAGGGGATTTGGCGAGCAGTACTTC	CASSWDRGFGEQYF
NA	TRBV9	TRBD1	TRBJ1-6	TGTGCCAGCAGTCTACAGGGGGAAAATTCCCCCCTCCACTTT	CASSLQGENSPLHF
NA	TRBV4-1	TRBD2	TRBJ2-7	TGCGCCAGCAGCCTTCAGAGGGCTAGCGGGACACAGTACTTC	CASSLQRASGTQYF
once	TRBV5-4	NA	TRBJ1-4	TGTGCCAGCAGGACCGGAGGCGGGGACGGCGAAAAACTGTTTTTT	CASRTGGGDGEKLFF
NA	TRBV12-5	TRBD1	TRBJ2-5	TGTGCTAGTGGTTTGTTGACAGGGCAAGAGACCCAGTACTTC	CASGLLTGQETQYF
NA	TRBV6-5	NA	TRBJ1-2	TGTGCCACCAGTCGGACTCGCGACAATTATGGCTACACCTTC	CATSRTRDNYGYTF
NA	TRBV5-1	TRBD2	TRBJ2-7	TGCGCCAGCAGCTTGGATGTAGCGGGAGGGTACGAGCAGTACTTC	CASSLDVAGGYEQYF
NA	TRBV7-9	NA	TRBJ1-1	TGTGCCAGCAGCCCCAAGGTACTCGGGGGGGAAAACACTGAAGCTTTCTTT	CASSPKVLGGENTEAFF
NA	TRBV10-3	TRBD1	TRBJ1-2	TGTGCCATCAGGACAGGGAAGAACTATGGCTACACCTTC	CAIRTGKNYGYTF
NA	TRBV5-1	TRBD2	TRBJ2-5	TGCGCCAGCAGCTTGGTTGCGGGAGCGGAGACCCAGTACTTC	CASSLVAGAETQYF
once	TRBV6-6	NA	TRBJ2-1	TGTGCCAGCAGCTATAGACAGGCCCCACGGAATGAGCAGTTCTTC	CASSYRQAPRNEQFF
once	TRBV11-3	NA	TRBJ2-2	TGTGCCAGCAGCCACTCTGGGTGGGCAGGGCGTTCCGGGGAGCTGTTTTTT	CASSHSGWAGRSGELFF
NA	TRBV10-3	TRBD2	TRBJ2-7	TGTGCCATCCACTCGGCGGGGGGGGCAGGCGAGCAGTACTTC	CAIHSAGGAGEQYF
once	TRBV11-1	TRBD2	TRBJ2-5	TGTGCCAGCAGCGAGGCCGGGGGGGAAGAGACCCAGTACTTC	CASSEAGGEETQYF
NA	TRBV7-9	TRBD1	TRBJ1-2	TGTGCCAGCAGCTTGGGACAGACTCGTGGCTACACCTTC	CASSLGQTRGYTF
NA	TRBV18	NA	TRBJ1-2	TGTGCCAGCTCCTCAACGCTTGGACAGACAATAGCTAACTATGGCTACACCTTC	CASSSTLGQTIANYGYTF